This T cell receptor (beta chain) originates from a study of blood T cells in healthy people across ages. Background on the study: For every two T cells, template switching captured about one barcoded beta molecule.

Isolating PBMCs gave at least 7 million of these cells per sample. The second PCR ran 7 to 11 cycles with a sample-barcoded 5' primer and J-beta primers. Every cDNA molecule carried a tag from a template-switch adaptor bearing 12 random nucleotides. Each CDR3 protein is one row after TCRdb ran MiXCR on the 5' RACE reads. Found here are roughly 1,700,000 distinct CDR3 sequences, about 28% of them singletons; the top ten hold 7.7%. Sequencing was carried out using blood. The TCR comes from a woman aged 25-40 years in good health.

CDR3 nucleotides: TGCGCCAGCAGCTTGGGCCGCTTCGGGGCGGTCACCACAGATACGCAGTATTTT. It specifies CASSLGRFGAVTTDTQYF. The chain carries TRBV5-1 and TRBJ2-3; D tentatively fits TRBD1 or TRBD2 (5 bases each). Trimming shortened V by 0 bases and J by 2 bases, and 19 bases separated the two germline ends. The CDR3 covers 18 residues. Germline values: CDR1 SGHRS, CDR2 YFSETQ.